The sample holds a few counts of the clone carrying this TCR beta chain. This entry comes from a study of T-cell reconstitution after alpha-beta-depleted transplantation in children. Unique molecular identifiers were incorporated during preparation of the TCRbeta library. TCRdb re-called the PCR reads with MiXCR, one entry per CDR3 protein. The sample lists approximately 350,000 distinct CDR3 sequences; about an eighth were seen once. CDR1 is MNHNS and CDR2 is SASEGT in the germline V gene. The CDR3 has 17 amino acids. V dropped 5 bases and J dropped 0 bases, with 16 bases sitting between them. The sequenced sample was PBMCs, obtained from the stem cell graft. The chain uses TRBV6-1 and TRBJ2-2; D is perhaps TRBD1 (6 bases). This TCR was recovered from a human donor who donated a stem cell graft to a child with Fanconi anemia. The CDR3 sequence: CASSPDGTPSNTGELFF. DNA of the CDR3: TGTGCCAGCAGTCCCGACGGGACACCTTCGAACACCGGGGAGCTGTTTTTT.